Sequencing of this T cell receptor (beta chain) was carried out in a study of blood T cell repertoires in COVID-19. The wider study: PBMCs, B-cell-depleted T cells, or T cells provided the cDNA or gDNA that made up the material.

Methods used by the authors: Estimated nucleated cell counts came from reference gene primer amplification. Data came from immunoSEQ multiplex PCR; TCRdb stores just in-frame clones and leaves some out. That table gives V, J and clone size, and the DNA gave D and trimming. This table holds about 200,000 clones, roughly 94% found once. Germline CDR1 reads SGHNT; CDR2 reads YYREEE (reference sequence). The CDR3 runs 17 residues. Trimming cost V 2 bases and J 8 bases; bases outside gene matches: 9. The clonotype was recovered from a man aged 25-40 years with acute or convalescent COVID-19. This sequence joins TRBV5-4 and TRBJ2-1; 14 bases fit TRBD2. The sequenced sample consisted of peripheral blood. CDR3 region: CASSLTPGLAGDYEQFF. As DNA, the CDR3 is TGTGCCAGCAGCTTAACACCGGGACTAGCGGGAGATTATGAGCAGTTCTTC.